A selection of T cell receptor beta chains follows, all from one sample in a study of T cells expressing NK-cell markers. After re-calling the 5' RACE reads, TCRdb lists one entry per CDR3 protein, DNA absent. The sample totals about 180,000 distinct CDR3 sequences. The specimen was blood T cells: a sorted CD56 or NKG2C T cell subset, CD4+ or CD8+ T cells, or bulk PBMC T cells (not recorded which). The receptors here all came from a woman aged 18-70 years in good health. Each CDR3 is given with its conserved first and last residue.

J,V,CDR3
TRBJ1-2,TRBV15,CATSSRDGRQTGYTF
TRBJ2-2,TRBV9,CASSSSGGADLGELFF
TRBJ2-1,TRBV5-5,CASSLRGPEQFF
TRBJ1-5,TRBV20-1,CSARVPRRDQPQHF
TRBJ2-6,TRBV5-1,CASSFLNSGANVLTF
TRBJ2-1,TRBV6-2/TRBV6-3,CASSYTAGGRLNEQFF
TRBJ2-5,TRBV11-2,CASRLGNQETQYF
TRBJ2-1,TRBV12-3/TRBV12-4,CATAPGLAGVNEQFF
TRBJ2-1,TRBV4-1,CASSQEFLALAGGNYNEQFF
TRBJ2-1,TRBV12-5,CASGLGTESEQFF
TRBJ2-3,TRBV12-3/TRBV12-4,CASSPRNTDTQYF
TRBJ2-1,TRBV7-2,CASSSGKKTNEQFF
TRBJ2-7,TRBV20-1,CSAPLLFDRSSYEQYF
TRBJ1-5,TRBV7-9,CASSSSEEFNQPQHF
TRBJ2-2,TRBV12-3/TRBV12-4,CASSLGAGEVSGELFF
TRBJ2-7,TRBV6-5,CASSSGRIRYEQYF
TRBJ1-2,TRBV14,CASSQERNYGYTF
TRBJ1-4,TRBV7-9,CASSLASPRGEKLFF
TRBJ2-5,TRBV24-1,CATSDLGPGLQTQYF
TRBJ2-2,TRBV7-2,CASREANTGELFF
TRBJ2-7,TRBV9,CASSLRGGPYEQYF
TRBJ2-3,TRBV7-2,CASSSRLAGGFTDTQYF
TRBJ2-1,TRBV5-5,CASSLLAGSYNEQFF
TRBJ2-5,TRBV29-1,CSVEKRGGEETQYF
TRBJ2-3,TRBV6-5,CASSYGLAGVADTQYF
TRBJ2-1,TRBV18,CASSPKAGGRNEQFF
TRBJ1-1,TRBV4-2,CASSQAGVEAFF
TRBJ2-3,TRBV5-1,CASSLAGLAVTDTQYF
TRBJ1-1,TRBV5-1,CASARQSNTEAFF
TRBJ2-3,TRBV28,CASSLVASGIPDTQYF
TRBJ2-4,TRBV7-9,CASSLDRIAKNIQYF
TRBJ2-3,TRBV5-6,CASSLAAREFRDTQYF
TRBJ2-7,TRBV5-6,CASSRGVGPYEQYF
TRBJ1-5,TRBV25-1,CASSWSNQPQHF
TRBJ2-7,TRBV11-2,CASSVSYEQYF
TRBJ2-1,TRBV5-1,CASSPPTGGAVNEQFF
TRBJ2-3,TRBV5-5,CASTQGGDADTQYF
TRBJ2-1,TRBV20-1,CSARDGSGRAGEQFF
TRBJ2-3,TRBV20-1,CSAFKGTSTDTQYF
TRBJ2-3,TRBV7-6,CASPYGQATLTDTQYF